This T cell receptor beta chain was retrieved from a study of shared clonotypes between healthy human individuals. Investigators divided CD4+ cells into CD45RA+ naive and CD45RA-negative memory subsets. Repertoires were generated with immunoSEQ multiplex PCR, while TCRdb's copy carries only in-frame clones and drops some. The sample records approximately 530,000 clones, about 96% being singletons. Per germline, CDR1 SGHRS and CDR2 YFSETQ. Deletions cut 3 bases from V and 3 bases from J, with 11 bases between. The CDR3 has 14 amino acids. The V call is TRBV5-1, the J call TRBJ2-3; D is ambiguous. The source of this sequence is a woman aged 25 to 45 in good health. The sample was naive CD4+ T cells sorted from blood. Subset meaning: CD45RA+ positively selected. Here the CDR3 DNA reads TGCGCCAGCAGCTACCCCTTGGGGACAGATACGCAGTATTTT. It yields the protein CASSYPLGTDTQYF.